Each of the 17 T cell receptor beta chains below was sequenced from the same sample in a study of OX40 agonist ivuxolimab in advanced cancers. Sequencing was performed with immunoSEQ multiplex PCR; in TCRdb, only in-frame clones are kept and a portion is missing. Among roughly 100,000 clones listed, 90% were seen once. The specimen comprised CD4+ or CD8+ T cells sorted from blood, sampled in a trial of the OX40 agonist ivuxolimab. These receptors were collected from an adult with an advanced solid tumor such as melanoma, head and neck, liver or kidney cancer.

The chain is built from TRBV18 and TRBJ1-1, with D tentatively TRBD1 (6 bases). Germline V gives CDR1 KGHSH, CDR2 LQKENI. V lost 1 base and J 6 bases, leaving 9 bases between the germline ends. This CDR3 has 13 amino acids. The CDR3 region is CASSPRQAPEAFF. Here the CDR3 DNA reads TGTGCCAGCTCACCACGACAGGCTCCTGAAGCTTTCTTT.

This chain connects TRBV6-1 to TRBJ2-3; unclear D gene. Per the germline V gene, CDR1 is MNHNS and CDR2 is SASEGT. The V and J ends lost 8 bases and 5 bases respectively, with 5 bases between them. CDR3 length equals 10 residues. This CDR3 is CASGRDTQYF. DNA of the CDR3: TGTGCCAGCGGACGAGATACGCAGTATTTT.

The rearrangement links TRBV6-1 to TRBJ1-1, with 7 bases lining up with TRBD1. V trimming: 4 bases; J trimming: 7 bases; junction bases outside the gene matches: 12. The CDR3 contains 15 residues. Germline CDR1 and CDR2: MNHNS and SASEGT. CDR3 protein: CASSVGQQGYVEAFF. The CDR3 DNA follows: TGTGCCAGCAGTGTAGGACAACAGGGGTATGTTGAAGCTTTCTTT.

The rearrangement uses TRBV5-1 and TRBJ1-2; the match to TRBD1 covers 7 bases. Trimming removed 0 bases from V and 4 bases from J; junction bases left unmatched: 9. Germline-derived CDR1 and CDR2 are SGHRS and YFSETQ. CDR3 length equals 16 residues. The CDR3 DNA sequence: TGCGCCAGCAGCTTGGGAGGGGACAGCCACTTCTATGGCTACACCTTC. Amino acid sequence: CASSLGGDSHFYGYTF.

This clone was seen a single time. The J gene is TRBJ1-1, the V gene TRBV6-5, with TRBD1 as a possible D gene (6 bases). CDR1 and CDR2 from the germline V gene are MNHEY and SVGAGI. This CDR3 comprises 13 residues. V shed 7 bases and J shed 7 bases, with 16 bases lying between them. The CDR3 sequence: CASNPPGQLEAFF. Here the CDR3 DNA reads TGTGCCAGCAACCCTCCGGGACAACTTGAAGCTTTCTTT.

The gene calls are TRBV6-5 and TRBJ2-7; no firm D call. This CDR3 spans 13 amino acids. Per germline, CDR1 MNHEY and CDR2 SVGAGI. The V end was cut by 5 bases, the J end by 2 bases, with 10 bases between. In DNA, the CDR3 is TGTGCCAGCAGTGTCACCCAAGCCTACGAGCAGTACTTC. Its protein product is CASSVTQAYEQYF.

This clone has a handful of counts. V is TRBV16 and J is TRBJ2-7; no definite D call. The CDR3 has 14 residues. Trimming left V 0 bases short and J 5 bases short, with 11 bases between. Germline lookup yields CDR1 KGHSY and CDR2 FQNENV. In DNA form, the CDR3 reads TGTGCCAGCAGCCAATCTTACTCGTTCGACGAGCAGTACTTC. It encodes CASSQSYSFDEQYF. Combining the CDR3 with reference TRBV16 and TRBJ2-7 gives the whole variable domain GEEVAQTPKHLVRGEGQKAKLYCAPIKGHSYVFWYQQVLKNEFKFLISFQNENVFDETGMPKERFSAKCLPNSPCSLEIQATKLEDSAVYFCASSQSYSFDEQYFGPGTRLTVT.

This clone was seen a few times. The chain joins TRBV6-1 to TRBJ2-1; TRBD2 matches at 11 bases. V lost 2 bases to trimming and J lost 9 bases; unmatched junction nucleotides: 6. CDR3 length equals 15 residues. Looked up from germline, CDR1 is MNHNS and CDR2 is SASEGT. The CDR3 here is CASSESSGGALEQFF. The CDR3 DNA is TGTGCCAGCAGTGAAAGTAGCGGGGGGGCCCTTGAGCAGTTCTTC.

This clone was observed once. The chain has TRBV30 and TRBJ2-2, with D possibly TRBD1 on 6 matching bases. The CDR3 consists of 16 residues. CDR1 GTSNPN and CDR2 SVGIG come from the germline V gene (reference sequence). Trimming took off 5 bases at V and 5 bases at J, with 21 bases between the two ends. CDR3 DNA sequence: TGTGCCTGGGACAAAAGCAGGGGAAGTTTTACCGGGGAGCTGTTTTTT. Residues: CAWDKSRGSFTGELFF.

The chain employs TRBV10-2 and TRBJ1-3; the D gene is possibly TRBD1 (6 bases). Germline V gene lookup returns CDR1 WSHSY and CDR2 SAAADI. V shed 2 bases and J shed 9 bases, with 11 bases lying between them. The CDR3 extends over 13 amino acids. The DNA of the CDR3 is TGCGCCAGCAGTGAGCAGGGGAGAAGCACCATATATTTT. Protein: CASSEQGRSTIYF.

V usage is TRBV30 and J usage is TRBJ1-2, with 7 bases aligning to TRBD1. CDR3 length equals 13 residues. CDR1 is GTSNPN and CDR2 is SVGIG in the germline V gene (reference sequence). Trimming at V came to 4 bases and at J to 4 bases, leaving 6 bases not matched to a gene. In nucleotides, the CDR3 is TGTGCCTGGACCCCGACAGGGCTCTATGGCTACACCTTC. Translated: CAWTPTGLYGYTF.

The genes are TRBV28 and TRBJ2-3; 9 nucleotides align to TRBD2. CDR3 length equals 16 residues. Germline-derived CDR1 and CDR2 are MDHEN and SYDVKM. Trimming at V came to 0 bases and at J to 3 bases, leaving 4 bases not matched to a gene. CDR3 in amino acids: CASSLWLAGGTDTQYF. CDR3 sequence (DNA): TGTGCCAGCAGTTTATGGTTGGCGGGAGGGACAGATACGCAGTATTTT.

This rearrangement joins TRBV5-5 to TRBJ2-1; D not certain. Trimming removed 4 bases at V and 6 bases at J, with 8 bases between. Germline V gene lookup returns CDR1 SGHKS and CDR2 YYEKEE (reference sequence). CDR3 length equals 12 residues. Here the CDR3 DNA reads TGTGCCAGCAGCCTGGTGCTCAATGAGCAGTTCTTC. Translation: CASSLVLNEQFF. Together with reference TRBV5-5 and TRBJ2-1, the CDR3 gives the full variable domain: DAGVTQSPTHLIKTRGQQVTLRCSPISGHKSVSWYQQVLGQGPQFIFQYYEKEERGRGNFPDRFSARQFPNYSSELNVNALLLGDSALYLCASSLVLNEQFFGPGTRLTVL.

CDR3 loop: CASSLYPYPPDTEAFF. In DNA, the CDR3 is TGTGCCAGCAGCTTATATCCCTATCCCCCAGACACTGAAGCTTTCTTT. The chain couples TRBV11-2 to TRBJ1-1, with D unresolved. Germline CDR1 reads SGHAT; CDR2 reads FQNNGV. V was cut by 2 bases and J by 3 bases, with 16 bases left in between. The CDR3 contains 16 residues.

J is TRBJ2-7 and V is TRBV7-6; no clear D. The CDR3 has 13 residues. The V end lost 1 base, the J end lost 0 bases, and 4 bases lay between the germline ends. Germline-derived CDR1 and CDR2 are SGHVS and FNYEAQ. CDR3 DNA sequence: TGTGCCAGCAGCTTAGAGACCTCCTACGAGCAGTACTTC. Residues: CASSLETSYEQYF.

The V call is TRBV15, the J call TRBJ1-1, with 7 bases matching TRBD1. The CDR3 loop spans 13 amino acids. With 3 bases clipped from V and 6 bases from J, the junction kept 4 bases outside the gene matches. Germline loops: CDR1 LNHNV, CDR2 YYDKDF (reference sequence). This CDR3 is CATSRGQRPEAFF. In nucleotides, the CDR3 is TGTGCCACCAGCAGGGGACAGCGTCCTGAAGCTTTCTTT.

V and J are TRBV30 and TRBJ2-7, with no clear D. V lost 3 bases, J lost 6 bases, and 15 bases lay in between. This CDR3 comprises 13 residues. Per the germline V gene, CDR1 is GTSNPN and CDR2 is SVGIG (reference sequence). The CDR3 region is CAWSTDEATEQYF. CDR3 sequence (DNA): TGTGCCTGGAGCACGGACGAGGCTACCGAGCAGTACTTC.